What follows are 14 T cell receptor beta chains derived from one specimen sequenced in a study of T-cell reconstitution after alpha-beta-depleted transplantation in children (dated by TCRdb to about 2016). The library came from PCR. The reads were generated on an Illumina HiSeq 2500. TCR libraries were prepared with molecular barcoding, using unique molecular identifiers to normalize TCRbeta repertoire quantification. TCRdb's own reprocessing of the public reads used fastp at Q25 and MiXCR and kept productive beta chains. Identical CDR3 protein sequences are pooled into one entry, listed with their most common genes and DNA. The sample data list 200,000 to 250,000 distinct CDR3 sequences, and approximately 11% of these were observed just once. About 30% of the sample lies in the top ten. Taken with the paper, the label for treatment or condition translates to: allogeneic hematopoietic cell transplantation with graft depleted of TCRalphabeta T cells and CD19 B cells.

The sample was PBMCs, taken before TCRalphabeta/CD19-depleted stem cell transplant. All receptors come from a child less than two years old with acute myeloid leukemia, due to receive a stem cell transplant.

This clonotype was observed many times. V and J are TRBV20-1 and TRBJ1-2; TRBD1 is a possible D gene (6 bases). CDR3 size: 12 residues. CDR1 DFQATT and CDR2 SNEGSKA come from the germline V gene (reference sequence). V shed 3 bases and J shed 7 bases, with 12 bases lying between them. The CDR3 is CSARHRVGGYTF. DNA of the CDR3: TGCAGTGCTAGGCACAGGGTCGGTGGCTACACCTTC.

This clonotype was seen at least ten times. The rearrangement joins TRBV27 to TRBJ2-1, with 9 bases matching TRBD1. The germline gives CDR1 MNHEY, CDR2 SMNVEV (reference sequence). The V gene end was trimmed by 2 bases and the J gene end by 7 bases; junction bases not matched to a gene: 6. The CDR3 sequence is 15 residues long. This chain's CDR3 is CASSLLTGGKNEQFF. The CDR3 DNA reads as TGTGCCAGCAGTTTACTAACAGGGGGCAAGAATGAGCAGTTCTTC.

This clonotype was observed many times. The chain combines TRBV29-1 with TRBJ1-5; TRBD1 matches 7 bases. The CDR3 loop spans 14 amino acids. V dropped 4 bases and J dropped 9; count of bases not matched to a gene: 12. Per germline, CDR1 SQVTM and CDR2 ANQGSEA. The CDR3 DNA reads TGCAGCGTTGCGCAGGGTAGTCGGACAGGGCCCCAGCATTTT. Its protein product is CSVAQGSRTGPQHF.

This clonotype was detected ten times or more. V gene TRBV9 combines with J gene TRBJ2-1; weak D call: TRBD1 (6 bases). This CDR3 contains 14 residues. Germline CDR1 reads SGDLS; CDR2 reads YYNGEE. V was clipped by 3 bases and J by 5 bases, with 12 bases between them. In nucleotides, the CDR3 is TGTGCCAGCAGCGGACCGGGACATAACAATGAGCAGTTCTTC. Translation: CASSGPGHNNEQFF.

The table lists this clonotype with many counts. The chain carries TRBV7-2 and TRBJ2-5; 7 nucleotides align to TRBD2. The CDR3 consists of 14 residues. With V trimmed by 1 base and J by 5 bases, 4 bases remained unmatched. Germline CDR1 reads SGHTA; CDR2 reads FQGNSA. CDR3 nucleotides: TGTGCCAGCAGCTTAGGGGGAGGGCTGGAGACCCAGTACTTC. Protein product: CASSLGGGLETQYF.

This clonotype showed up many times. CDR3 residues: CATSRDRTYSHAGELFF. In DNA, the CDR3 is TGTGCCACCAGCAGAGATAGGACTTACTCTCATGCCGGGGAGCTGTTTTTT. The chain combines TRBV15 with TRBJ2-2, with a possible D match to TRBD2 (5 bases). Germline V gene data show CDR1 as LNHNV and CDR2 as YYDKDF (reference sequence). V was trimmed by 0 bases and J by 6 bases, leaving 17 bases between them. The CDR3 sequence is 17 residues long.

As concerns this clonotype: A much larger clone lies a single base off, so this may be a read error. J is TRBJ2-3 and V is TRBV24-1; no reliable D call. Deletions cut 4 bases from V and 13 bases from J, with 17 bases between. The CDR3 spans 13 residues. From germline, CDR1 is KGHDR and CDR2 SFDVKD. CDR3 in amino acids: CATSDCAPPQEYF. CDR3 DNA: TGTGCCACCAGTGACTGTGCCCCGCCCCAGGAGTATTTT.

This clonotype was seen more than once but under ten times. This chain links TRBV20-1 with TRBJ1-1; 7 nucleotides agree with TRBD1. CDR1 is DFQATT, CDR2 SNEGSKA, per germline (reference sequence). Unmatched junction bases numbered 5, after V lost 2 bases and J lost 5 bases. The CDR3 spans 13 residues. In nucleotides, the CDR3 is TGCAGTGCTAGAAACAGGGGCTGGACTGAAGCTTTCTTT. It encodes CSARNRGWTEAFF.

In regard to this clonotype: A much larger clonotype is one base distant, so this may be a read error. The V and J genes are TRBV19 and TRBJ2-3; 7 bases map to TRBD2. The junction had 3 bases not matched to a gene; V was cut back by 4 bases and J by 2 bases. The CDR3 length is 14 residues. Germline V gene data show CDR1 as LNHDA and CDR2 as SQIVND (reference sequence). CDR3 loop: CASSTWDYTDTQYF. The CDR3, as DNA: TGTGCCAGTAGTACTTGGGACTACACAGATACGCAGTATTTT.

This clonotype was counted many times. The chain recombines TRBV28 with TRBJ1-2; D is unclear. V was clipped by 2 bases and J by 6 bases, with 4 bases between them. This CDR3 has 11 residues. CDR1 and CDR2 (germline): MDHEN, SYDVKM. CDR3 sequence: CASSLTDGYTF. The CDR3 DNA reads TGTGCCAGCAGTTTAACAGATGGCTACACCTTC.

This clonotype was seen a few times. The CDR3 spells CASSSPWSTETTDTQYF. The CDR3 nucleotides are TGTGCCAGCAGCTCCCCGTGGTCGACGGAAACCACAGATACGCAGTATTTT. The V and J genes are TRBV6-2 or TRBV6-3 and TRBJ2-3, with unresolved D. V lost 6 bases and J 2 bases, leaving 21 bases between the germline ends. The CDR3 has 17 amino acids. Per the germline V gene, CDR1 is MNHEY and CDR2 is SVGEGT.

This clonotype was recorded many times. V is TRBV11-2 and J is TRBJ2-3; maybe TRBD2 (5 bases). Germline CDR1 and CDR2: SGHAT and FQNNGV. V was pared by 6 bases and J by 0 bases, with 16 bases between. The CDR3 runs to 16 residues. CDR3 nucleotides: TGTGCCAGCAGTGGGTCTGGCGGGCGGAGCACAGATACGCAGTATTTT. Translation: CASSGSGGRSTDTQYF.

In its sample, this clonotype was seen many times. The chain combines TRBV6-1 with TRBJ1-1; D gene uncertain. Trimming shortened V by 3 bases and J by 0 bases, and 5 bases separated the two germline ends. The CDR3 loop spans 13 amino acids. CDR1 and CDR2 (germline): MNHNS, SASEGT. This chain's CDR3 is CASSDLMNTEAFF. The CDR3 DNA reads as TGTGCCAGCAGTGATCTTATGAACACTGAAGCTTTCTTT.

The chain carries TRBV30 and TRBJ1-1; 10 positions agree with TRBD1. Germline V gene lookup returns CDR1 GTSNPN and CDR2 SVGIG (reference sequence). The CDR3 loop spans 15 amino acids. With V trimmed by 2 bases and J by 1 base, 4 bases remained unmatched. CDR3 amino acids: CAWSLRDRGNTEAFF. Written as DNA, the CDR3 is TGTGCCTGGAGTTTACGGGACAGGGGGAACACTGAAGCTTTCTTT. The variable domain in full, with the rest retrieved from reference TRBV30 and TRBJ1-1, is SQTIHQWPATLVQPVGSPLSLECTVEGTSNPNLYWYRQAAGRGLQLLFYSVGIGQISSEVPQNLSASRPQDRQFILSSKKLLLSDSGFYLCAWSLRDRGNTEAFFGQGTRLTVV.